Listed here are 24 T cell receptor beta chains from one sample, sequenced in a study of human T cells and chemical hapten exposure. The time point denotes: patch test 3, about 24 weeks after DPC sensitization. The treatment: therapeutic diphenylcyclopropenone sensitization with weekly scalp DPC. Via MiXCR, TCRdb re-called the RACE reads, giving one row per CDR3 protein. The table includes tens of thousands of distinct CDR3 sequences, over 10% detected once. Sequencing used whole blood, obtained in connection with sensitization to the hapten diphenylcyclopropenone (DPC). Source of these receptors: a woman in her forties or fifties with alopecia areata. Some clones in this sample may be carry-over from other donors' samples.

This clonotype was counted at least ten times. This chain joins TRBV20-1 and TRBJ2-2; 9 bases fit TRBD2. V trimming: 6 bases; J trimming: 0 bases; junction bases outside the gene matches: 14. The germline gives CDR1 DFQATT, CDR2 SNEGSKA (reference sequence). This CDR3 has 18 amino acids. CDR3 sequence: CSARPSGASGTNTGELFF. The CDR3 region has the DNA TGCAGTGCCCGCCCGAGTGGCGCTAGCGGGACGAACACCGGGGAGCTGTTTTTT.

This clonotype is deemed medium-sized. J is TRBJ1-2 and V is TRBV11-2, with D tentatively TRBD1 (6 bases). Per the germline V gene, CDR1 is SGHAT and CDR2 is FQNNGV. The CDR3 sequence is 14 residues long. The V gene lost 5 bases and the J gene lost 0 bases, with 10 bases spanning the gap. Here the CDR3 DNA reads TGTGCCAGCAGCGGGACACAAGCTAACTATGGCTACACCTTC. It translates to CASSGTQANYGYTF. Filled out from reference TRBV11-2 and TRBJ1-2, the complete variable domain reads EAGVAQSPRYKIIEKRQSVAFWCNPISGHATLYWYQQILGQGPKLLIQFQNNGVVDDSQLPKDRFSAERLKGVDSTLKIQPAKLEDSAVYLCASSGTQANYGYTFGSGTRLTVV.

V gene TRBV20-1 combines with J gene TRBJ2-1, with D unresolved. The CDR3 spans 11 residues. CDR1 and CDR2 (germline): DFQATT, SNEGSKA (reference sequence). Trimming shortened V by 2 bases and J by 8 bases, and 7 bases separated the two germline ends. The CDR3 reads CSARSYDEQFF. In nucleotides, the CDR3 is TGCAGTGCTAGAAGCTATGATGAGCAGTTCTTC.

Ten or more counts support this clonotype. The CDR3 sequence is CASSKGQGPQPQHF. CDR3 DNA: TGTGCCAGCAGCAAAGGCCAGGGACCTCAGCCCCAGCATTTT. The chain uses TRBV21-1 and TRBJ1-5; the D call of TRBD1 is as the table states it, not checked on the DNA. TRBV21-1 is a listed pseudogene. CDR3 size: 14 residues.

This clonotype was observed at least ten times. V is TRBV3-1 and J is TRBJ2-1; D is uncertain. Germline CDR1 and CDR2: LGHDT and YNNKEL (reference sequence). The CDR3 totals 15 residues. Trimming pared 3 bases from V and 3 bases from J, leaving 12 bases between. Here the CDR3 DNA reads TGTGCCAGCAGCCAGTCCCCGCAAGGCTACAATGAGCAGTTCTTC. Translating it yields CASSQSPQGYNEQFF.

The chain is built from TRBV19 and TRBJ2-7; perhaps TRBD2 as D (5 bases). The CDR3 contains 13 residues. Germline V gene sequence: CDR1 LNHDA, CDR2 SQIVND (reference sequence). Trimming left V 4 bases short and J 5 bases short, with 12 bases between. CDR3 protein: CASSRGYTNEQYF. In nucleotides, the CDR3 is TGTGCCAGTAGTAGAGGGTATACCAACGAGCAGTACTTC.

The sample holds many counts of this clonotype. This chain uses TRBV3-1 with TRBJ2-3; 10 bases are shared with TRBD2. Germline CDR1 LGHDT, CDR2 YNNKEL (reference sequence). The length of the CDR3 is 18 residues. Trimming at V came to 2 bases and at J to 2 bases, leaving 10 bases not matched to a gene. The CDR3 DNA follows: TGTGCCAGCAGCCAAAACACGGGACTAGCGTCGCTCACAGATACGCAGTATTTT. Its protein is CASSQNTGLASLTDTQYF.

This clonotype showed up many times. The chain links TRBV6-5 to TRBJ2-5; the D gene is possibly TRBD1 (6 bases). Per germline, CDR1 MNHEY and CDR2 SVGAGI. V was cut by 6 bases and J by 5 bases, with 13 bases left in between. The CDR3 length is 13 residues. CDR3 residues: CASRGRGGETQYF. The CDR3 nucleotides read TGTGCCAGCAGGGGCAGGGGTGGGGAGACCCAGTACTTC.

The CDR3 DNA follows: TGTGCCAGCAGTTCCGGTAGCGGCACGCGCGAGCAGTACTTC. Protein product: CASSSGSGTREQYF. The chain joins TRBV6-2 or TRBV6-3 to TRBJ2-7; possible D gene TRBD2, 6 bases. Trimming left V 4 bases short and J 6 bases short, with 16 bases between. Germline assignment: CDR1 MNHEY and CDR2 SVGEGT. CDR3 length equals 14 residues.

The chain employs TRBV7-9 and TRBJ2-3; D is unresolved. Trimming left V 6 bases short and J 8 bases short, with 18 bases between. Germline values: CDR1 SEHNR, CDR2 FQNEAQ (reference sequence). This CDR3 contains 14 residues. DNA of the CDR3: TGTGCCAGCAGTCTGGGCTCCCTGGGCGGTACGCAGTATTTT. It yields the protein CASSLGSLGGTQYF.

Notes on this clonotype: Given a much more abundant clone one base away, this may be a read error. The J gene is TRBJ2-5, the V gene TRBV29-1; a possible D gene is TRBD2 (5 bases). V shed 3 bases and J shed 5 bases, with 7 bases lying between them. Germline-derived CDR1 and CDR2 are SQVTM and ANQGSEA. The CDR3 contains 11 residues. The CDR3 spells CSVDAGETQYF. The CDR3 DNA is TGCAGCGTTGACGCGGGCGAGACCCAGTACTTC.

This clonotype was counted between two and nine times. This rearrangement joins TRBV12-3 or TRBV12-4 to TRBJ1-6; tentatively, D is TRBD1 (6 bases). Trimming removed 7 bases from V and 7 bases from J, with 14 bases in between. CDR3 length: 14 amino acids. The CDR3 loop is CASNQQGSNSPLHF. The CDR3 DNA is TGTGCCAGCAACCAACAGGGTTCCAATTCACCCCTCCACTTT.

This rearrangement joins TRBV7-3 to TRBJ2-1, with 10 bases that match TRBD2. Germline values: CDR1 SGHTA, CDR2 FQGTGA. This CDR3 contains 16 residues. Germline trimming cut 0 bases from V and 4 bases from J; bases unmatched to any gene: 3. In nucleotides, the CDR3 is TGTGCCAGCAGCTTAACGACTAGCGGGCCTTACAATGAGCAGTTCTTC. It encodes CASSLTTSGPYNEQFF.

The CDR3 region is CASRSTGGTGELFF. In DNA form, the CDR3 reads TGTGCCAGCAGATCCACAGGAGGCACCGGGGAGCTGTTTTTT. The chain couples TRBV7-8 to TRBJ2-2; D possibly matches TRBD1 or TRBD2 (5 bases each). V was cut by 6 bases and J by 4 bases, with 12 bases left in between. Germline V gene sequence: CDR1 SGHVS, CDR2 FQNEAQ. The CDR3 extends over 14 amino acids.

There are many counts of this clonotype. V is TRBV11-2 and J is TRBJ2-3; D is undetermined. V shed 5 bases and J shed 4 bases, with 13 bases lying between them. The germline gives CDR1 SGHAT, CDR2 FQNNGV. The CDR3 consists of 14 residues. The CDR3 loop reads CASSRARTSDTQYF. CDR3 nucleotides: TGTGCCAGCAGCCGCGCCAGAACCTCAGATACGCAGTATTTT.

This clonotype has ten or more counts. The chain couples TRBV2 to TRBJ1-2; 9 bases align to TRBD1. V shed 7 bases and J 0 bases; nucleotides not matched to a gene: 6. Germline V CDR1 and CDR2: SNHLY, FYNNEI. CDR3 size: 15 residues. The chain's CDR3 is CASIIRQGANYGYTF. For the CDR3, the DNA is TGTGCCAGCATCATCCGACAGGGGGCTAACTATGGCTACACCTTC.

This clonotype was observed many times. The V and J genes are TRBV24-1 and TRBJ2-5; D remains unclear. The ends were cut back, 3 bases at V and 0 bases at J, with 4 bases in the middle. Germline V lookup: CDR1 KGHDR, CDR2 SFDVKD. CDR3 size: 13 residues. The CDR3 spells CATSDVNQETQYF. The CDR3 region has the DNA TGTGCCACCAGTGATGTTAACCAAGAGACCCAGTACTTC.

This clonotype appeared a few times. The chain employs TRBV5-1 and TRBJ2-2; 7 bases are shared with TRBD2. CDR1 SGHRS and CDR2 YFSETQ come from the germline V gene. The CDR3 loop spans 18 amino acids. V was pared by 4 bases and J by 5 bases, with 17 bases of the junction left unmatched. The CDR3 bases are TGCGCCAGCAGCCCCAGCGGGATCCTCGAGCCTGAAACCGGGGAGCTGTTTTTT. Encoded protein: CASSPSGILEPETGELFF. Full variable domain (outside the CDR3, taken from reference TRBV5-1 and TRBJ2-2): KAGVTQTPRYLIKTRGQQVTLSCSPISGHRSVSWYQQTPGQGLQFLFEYFSETQRNKGNFPGRFSGRQFSNSRSEMNVSTLELGDSALYLCASSPSGILEPETGELFFGEGSRLTVL.

This clonotype has ten or more counts. The chain carries TRBV7-8 and TRBJ2-7; 7 positions match TRBD1. In germline, CDR1 is SGHVS, CDR2 FQNEAQ. V shed 8 bases, J shed 1 base, and the junction held 8 bases outside the gene matches. The CDR3 is 14 residues long. CDR3 nucleotides: TGTGCCAGCGCCCTGGGCAGGGGGTCCTACGAGCAGTACTTC. It translates to CASALGRGSYEQYF.

This clonotype was detected a few times. The CDR3 sequence: CASSLGLAGFGTQYF. For the CDR3, the DNA is TGCGCCAGCAGCTTGGGACTAGCGGGATTCGGGACCCAGTACTTC. This chain uses TRBV5-1 with TRBJ2-5; 11 bases are shared with TRBD2. The CDR3 spans 15 residues. Germline V gene sequence: CDR1 SGHRS, CDR2 YFSETQ. V lost 0 bases to trimming and J lost 7 bases; unmatched junction nucleotides: 5. Full variable domain (remainder filled in from reference TRBV5-1 and TRBJ2-5): KAGVTQTPRYLIKTRGQQVTLSCSPISGHRSVSWYQQTPGQGLQFLFEYFSETQRNKGNFPGRFSGRQFSNSRSEMNVSTLELGDSALYLCASSLGLAGFGTQYFGPGTRLLVL.

This chain joins TRBV21-1 and TRBJ1-2. TRBV21-1 is a pseudogene segment. This CDR3 region has 15 residues. As DNA, the CDR3 is TGTGCCAGCAGCAAAGGAACGGGGAGGAGCTATGGCTACACCTTC. Its translation is CASSKGTGRSYGYTF.

This clonotype was observed a few times. The V and J genes are TRBV29-1 and TRBJ2-5; D is possibly TRBD2 (6 bases). Germline V gene data show CDR1 as SQVTM and CDR2 as ANQGSEA. V gave up 4 bases and J gave up 5 bases, with 20 bases separating them. The CDR3 covers 15 residues. In nucleotides, the CDR3 is TGCAGCGTTGTAAGGGCCAGCGGAGGGCAGGAGACCCAGTACTTC. Residues: CSVVRASGGQETQYF. Drawing the rest from reference TRBV29-1 and TRBJ2-5, the complete variable domain is SAVISQKPSRDICQRGTSLTIQCQVDSQVTMMFWYRQQPGQSLTLIATANQGSEATYESGFVIDKFPISRPNLTFSTLTVSNMSPEDSSIYLCSVVRASGGQETQYFGPGTRLLVL.

In this sample, this clonotype turned up a few times. The rearrangement joins TRBV20-1 to TRBJ2-7, with 7 bases matching TRBD1. This CDR3 spans 14 amino acids. CDR1 is DFQATT, CDR2 SNEGSKA, per germline (reference sequence). The J segment lost 2 bases and the V segment lost 3 bases, leaving 7 bases of the junction unmatched. As DNA, the CDR3 is TGCAGTGCTAGCTGGGACAGCTTTACCTACGAGCAGTACTTC. Its translation: CSASWDSFTYEQYF.

This clonotype was seen more than once but under ten times. The chain uses TRBV20-1 and TRBJ2-3; D unresolved. The CDR3 contains 14 residues. The germline CDR1 and CDR2 sequences are DFQATT and SNEGSKA (reference sequence). The V gene lost 5 bases and the J gene lost 0 bases, with 12 bases spanning the gap. The CDR3 DNA follows: TGCAGTGCTGACGTTTCCTCTAGCACAGATACGCAGTATTTT. Translation gives CSADVSSSTDTQYF.